This TCR beta chain was retrieved from a study of T cell responses to AZD1222 COVID-19 vaccine. This clone showed up just a few times. The assay was immunoSEQ multiplex PCR, and TCRdb's table has in-frame clones only and misses some. The top ten hold 5% to 7% of the sample, which has around 180,000 clones, 85% to 90% seen once. V was pared by 0 bases and J by 3 bases, with 5 bases between. CDR1 and CDR2 (germline): ENHRY, SYGVKD. The CDR3 loop spans 14 amino acids. Material: peripheral blood, obtained on day 0 of AZD1222 vaccination. The sequence was obtained from an adult in good health. V gene TRBV10-3 combines with J gene TRBJ2-2; perhaps TRBD1 as D (5 bases). CDR3 sequence: CAISESTDTGELFF. The CDR3 DNA reads as TGTGCCATCAGTGAGTCGACAGACACCGGGGAGCTGTTTTTT.